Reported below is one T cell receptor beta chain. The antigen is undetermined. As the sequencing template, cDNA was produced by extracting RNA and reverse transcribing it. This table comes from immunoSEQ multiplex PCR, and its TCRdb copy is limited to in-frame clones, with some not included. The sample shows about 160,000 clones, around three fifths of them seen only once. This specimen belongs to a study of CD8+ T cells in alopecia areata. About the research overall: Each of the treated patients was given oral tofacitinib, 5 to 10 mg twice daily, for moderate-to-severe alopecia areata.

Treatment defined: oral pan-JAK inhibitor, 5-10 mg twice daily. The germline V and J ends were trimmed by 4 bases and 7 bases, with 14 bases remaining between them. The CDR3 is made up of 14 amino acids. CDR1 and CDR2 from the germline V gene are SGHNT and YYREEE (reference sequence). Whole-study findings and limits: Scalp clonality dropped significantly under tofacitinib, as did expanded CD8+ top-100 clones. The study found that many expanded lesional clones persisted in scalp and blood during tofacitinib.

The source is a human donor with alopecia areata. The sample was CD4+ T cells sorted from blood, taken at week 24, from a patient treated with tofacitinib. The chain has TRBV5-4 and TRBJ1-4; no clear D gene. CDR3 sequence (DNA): TGTGCCAGCAGCACCGCCGACCGGGGTGAAAAACTGTTTTTT. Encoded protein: CASSTADRGEKLFF.